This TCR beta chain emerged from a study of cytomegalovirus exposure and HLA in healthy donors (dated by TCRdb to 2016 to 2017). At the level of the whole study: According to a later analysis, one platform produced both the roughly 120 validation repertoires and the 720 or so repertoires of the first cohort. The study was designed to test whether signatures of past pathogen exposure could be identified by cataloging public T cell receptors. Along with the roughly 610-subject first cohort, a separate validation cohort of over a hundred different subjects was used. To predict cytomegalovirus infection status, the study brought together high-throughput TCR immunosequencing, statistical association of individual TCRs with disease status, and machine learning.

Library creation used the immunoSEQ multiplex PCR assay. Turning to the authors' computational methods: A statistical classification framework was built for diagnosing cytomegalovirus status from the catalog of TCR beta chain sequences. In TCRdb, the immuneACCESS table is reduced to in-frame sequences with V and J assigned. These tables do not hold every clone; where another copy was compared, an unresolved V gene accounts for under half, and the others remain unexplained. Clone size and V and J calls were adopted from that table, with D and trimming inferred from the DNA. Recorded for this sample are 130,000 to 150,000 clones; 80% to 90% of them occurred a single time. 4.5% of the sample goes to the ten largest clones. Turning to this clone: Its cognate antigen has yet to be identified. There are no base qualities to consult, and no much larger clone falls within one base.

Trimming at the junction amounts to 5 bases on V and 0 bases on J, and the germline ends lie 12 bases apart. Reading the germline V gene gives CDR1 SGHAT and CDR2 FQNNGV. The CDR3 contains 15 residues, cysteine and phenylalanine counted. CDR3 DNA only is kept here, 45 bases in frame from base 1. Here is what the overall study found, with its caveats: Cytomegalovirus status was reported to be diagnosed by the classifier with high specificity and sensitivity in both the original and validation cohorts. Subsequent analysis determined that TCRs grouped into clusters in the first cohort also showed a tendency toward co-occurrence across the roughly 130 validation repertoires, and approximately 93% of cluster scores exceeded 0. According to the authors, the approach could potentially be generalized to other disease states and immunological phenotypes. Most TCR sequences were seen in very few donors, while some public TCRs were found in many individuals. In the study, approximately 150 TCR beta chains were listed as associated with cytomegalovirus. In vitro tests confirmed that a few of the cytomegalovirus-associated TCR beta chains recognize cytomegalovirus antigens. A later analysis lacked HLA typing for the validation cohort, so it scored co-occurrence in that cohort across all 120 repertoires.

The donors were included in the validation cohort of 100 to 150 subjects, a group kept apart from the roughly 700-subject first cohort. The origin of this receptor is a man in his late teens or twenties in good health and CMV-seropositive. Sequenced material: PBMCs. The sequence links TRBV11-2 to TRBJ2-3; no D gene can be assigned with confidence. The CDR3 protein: CASSQMTGSTDTQYF. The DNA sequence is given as TGTGCCAGCAGCCAGATGACTGGGAGCACAGATACGCAGTATTTT.